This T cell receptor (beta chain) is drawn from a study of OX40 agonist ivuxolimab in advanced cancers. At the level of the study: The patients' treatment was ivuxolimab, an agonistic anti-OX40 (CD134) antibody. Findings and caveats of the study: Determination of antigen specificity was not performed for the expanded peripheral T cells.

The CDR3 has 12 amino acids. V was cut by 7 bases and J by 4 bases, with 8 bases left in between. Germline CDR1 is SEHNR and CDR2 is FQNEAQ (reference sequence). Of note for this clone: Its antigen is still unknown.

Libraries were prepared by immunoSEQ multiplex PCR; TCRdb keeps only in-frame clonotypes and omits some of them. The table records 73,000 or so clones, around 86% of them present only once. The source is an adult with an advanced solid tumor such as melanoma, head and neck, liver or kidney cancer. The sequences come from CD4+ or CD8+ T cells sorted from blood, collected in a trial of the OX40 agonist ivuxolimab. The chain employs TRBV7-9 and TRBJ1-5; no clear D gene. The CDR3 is CASTLGNQPQHF. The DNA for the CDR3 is TGTGCCAGCACCCTCGGAAATCAGCCCCAGCATTTT. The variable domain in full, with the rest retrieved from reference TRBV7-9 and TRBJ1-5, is DTGVSQNPRHKITKRGQNVTFRCDPISEHNRLYWYRQTLGQGPEFLTYFQNEAQLEKSRLLSDRFSAERPKGSFSTLEIQRTEQGDSAMYLCASTLGNQPQHFGDGTRLSIL.